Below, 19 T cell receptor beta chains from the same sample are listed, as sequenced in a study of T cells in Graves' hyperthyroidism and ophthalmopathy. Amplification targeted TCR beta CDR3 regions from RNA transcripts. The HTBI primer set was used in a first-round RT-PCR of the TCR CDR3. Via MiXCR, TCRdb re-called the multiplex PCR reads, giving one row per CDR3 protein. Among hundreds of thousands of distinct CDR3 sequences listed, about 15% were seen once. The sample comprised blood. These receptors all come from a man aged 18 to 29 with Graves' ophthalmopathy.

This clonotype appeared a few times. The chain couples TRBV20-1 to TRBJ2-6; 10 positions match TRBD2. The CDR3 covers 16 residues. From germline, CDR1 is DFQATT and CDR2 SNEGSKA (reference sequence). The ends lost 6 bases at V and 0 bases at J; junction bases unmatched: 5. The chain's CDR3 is CSATGTSDSGANVLTF. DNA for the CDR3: TGCAGTGCAACAGGGACTAGCGACTCTGGGGCCAACGTCCTGACTTTC.

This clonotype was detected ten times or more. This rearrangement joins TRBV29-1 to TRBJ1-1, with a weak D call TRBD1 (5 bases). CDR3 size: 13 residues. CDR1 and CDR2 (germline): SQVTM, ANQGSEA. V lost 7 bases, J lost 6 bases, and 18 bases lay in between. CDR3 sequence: CSAHPGTSAEAFF. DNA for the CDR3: TGCAGCGCCCACCCCGGGACTTCCGCTGAAGCTTTCTTT.

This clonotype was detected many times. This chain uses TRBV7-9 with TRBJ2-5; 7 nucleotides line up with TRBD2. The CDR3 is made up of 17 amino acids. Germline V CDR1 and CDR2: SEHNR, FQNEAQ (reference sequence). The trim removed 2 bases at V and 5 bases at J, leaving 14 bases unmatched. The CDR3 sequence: CASSLFRTRPNRETQYF. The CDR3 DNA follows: TGTGCCAGCAGCTTATTCCGGACTAGACCGAATCGGGAGACCCAGTACTTC. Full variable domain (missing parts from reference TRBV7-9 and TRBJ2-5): DTGVSQNPRHKITKRGQNVTFRCDPISEHNRLYWYRQTLGQGPEFLTYFQNEAQLEKSRLLSDRFSAERPKGSFSTLEIQRTEQGDSAMYLCASSLFRTRPNRETQYFGPGTRLLVL.

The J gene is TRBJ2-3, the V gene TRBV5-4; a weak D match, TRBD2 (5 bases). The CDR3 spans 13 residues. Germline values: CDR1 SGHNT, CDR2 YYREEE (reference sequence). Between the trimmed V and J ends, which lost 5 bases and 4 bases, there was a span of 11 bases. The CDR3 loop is CASSPTSSDTQYF. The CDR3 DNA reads TGTGCCAGCAGTCCCACTAGTTCAGATACGCAGTATTTT.

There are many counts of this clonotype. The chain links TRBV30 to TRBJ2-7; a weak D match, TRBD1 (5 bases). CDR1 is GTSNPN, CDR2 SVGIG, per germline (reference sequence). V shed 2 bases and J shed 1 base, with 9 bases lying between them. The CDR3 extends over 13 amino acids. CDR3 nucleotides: TGTGCCTGGAGTCAAGACAGATCCTACGAGCAGTACTTC. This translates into CAWSQDRSYEQYF.

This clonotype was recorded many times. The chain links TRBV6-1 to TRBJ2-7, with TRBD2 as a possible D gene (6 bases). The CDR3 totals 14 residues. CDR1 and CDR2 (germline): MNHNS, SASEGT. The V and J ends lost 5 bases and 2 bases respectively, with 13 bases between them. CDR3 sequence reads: CASSPGRGPYEQYF. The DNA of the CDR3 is TGTGCCAGCAGTCCCGGGAGAGGGCCCTACGAGCAGTACTTC.

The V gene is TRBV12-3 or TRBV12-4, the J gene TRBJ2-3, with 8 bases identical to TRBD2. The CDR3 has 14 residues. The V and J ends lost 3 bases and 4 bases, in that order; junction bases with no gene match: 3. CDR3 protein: CASSFGGAADTQYF. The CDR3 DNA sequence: TGTGCCAGCAGTTTCGGGGGGGCAGCAGATACGCAGTATTTT.

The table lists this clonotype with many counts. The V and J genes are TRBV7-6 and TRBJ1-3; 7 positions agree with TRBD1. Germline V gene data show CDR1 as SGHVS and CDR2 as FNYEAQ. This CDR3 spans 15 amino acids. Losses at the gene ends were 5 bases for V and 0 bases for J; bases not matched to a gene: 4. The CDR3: CASSPDRVSGNTIYF. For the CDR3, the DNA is TGTGCCAGCAGCCCCGACAGGGTCTCTGGAAACACCATATATTTT.

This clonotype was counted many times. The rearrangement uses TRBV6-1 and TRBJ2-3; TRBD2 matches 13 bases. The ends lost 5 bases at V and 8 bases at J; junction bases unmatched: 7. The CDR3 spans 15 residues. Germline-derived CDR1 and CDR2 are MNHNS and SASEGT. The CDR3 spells CASSSTSGGASTQYF. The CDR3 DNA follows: TGTGCCAGCAGTTCTACTAGCGGGGGGGCTAGTACGCAGTATTTT.

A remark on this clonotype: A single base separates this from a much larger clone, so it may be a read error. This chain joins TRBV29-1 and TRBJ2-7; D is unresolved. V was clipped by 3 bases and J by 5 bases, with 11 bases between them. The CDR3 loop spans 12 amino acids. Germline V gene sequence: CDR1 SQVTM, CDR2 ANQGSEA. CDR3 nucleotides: TGCAGCGTTGATGTAGGATCTAACGAGCAGTACTTC. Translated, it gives CSVDVGSNEQYF.

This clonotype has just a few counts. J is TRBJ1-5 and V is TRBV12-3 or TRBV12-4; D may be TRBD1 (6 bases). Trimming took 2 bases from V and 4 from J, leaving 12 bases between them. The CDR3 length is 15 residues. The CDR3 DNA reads TGTGCCAGCAGTTTACGGGGGGCCCATAATCAGCCCCAGCATTTT. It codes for CASSLRGAHNQPQHF.

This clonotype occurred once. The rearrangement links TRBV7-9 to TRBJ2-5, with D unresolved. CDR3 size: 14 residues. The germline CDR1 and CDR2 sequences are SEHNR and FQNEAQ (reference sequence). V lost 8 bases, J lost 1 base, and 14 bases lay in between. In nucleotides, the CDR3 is TGTGCCAGCTCACCTAGAGGAAGCCAAGAGACCCAGTACTTC. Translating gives CASSPRGSQETQYF.

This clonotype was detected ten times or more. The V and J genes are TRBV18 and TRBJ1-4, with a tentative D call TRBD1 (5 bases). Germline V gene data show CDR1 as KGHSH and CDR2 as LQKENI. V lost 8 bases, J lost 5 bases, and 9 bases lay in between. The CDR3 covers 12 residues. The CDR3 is CASTTGNEKLFF. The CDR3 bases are TGTGCCAGCACCACAGGAAATGAAAAACTGTTTTTT.

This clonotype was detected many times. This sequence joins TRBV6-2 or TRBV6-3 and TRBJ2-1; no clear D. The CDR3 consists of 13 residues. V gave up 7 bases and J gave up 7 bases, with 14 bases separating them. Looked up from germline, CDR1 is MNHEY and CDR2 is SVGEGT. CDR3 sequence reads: CASTLQPWNEQFF. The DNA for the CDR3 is TGTGCCAGCACCCTACAGCCCTGGAATGAGCAGTTCTTC.

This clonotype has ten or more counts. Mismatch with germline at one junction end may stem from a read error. The CDR3 is CASTERAGSSSYEQYF. The CDR3 DNA reads TGTGCCAGCACTGAACGGGCAGGGAGTAGCTCCTACGAGCAGTACTTC. The V gene is TRBV6-1, the J gene TRBJ2-7; the D call may be TRBD1 or TRBD2 (5 bases each). This CDR3 spans 16 amino acids. CDR1 is MNHNS, CDR2 SASEGT, per germline.

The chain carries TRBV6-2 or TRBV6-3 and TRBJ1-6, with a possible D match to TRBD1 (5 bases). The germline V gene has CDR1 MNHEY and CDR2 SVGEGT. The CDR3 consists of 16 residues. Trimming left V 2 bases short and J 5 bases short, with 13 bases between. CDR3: CASSYGPGLNNSPLHF. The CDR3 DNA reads TGTGCCAGCAGTTACGGGCCAGGGTTGAATAATTCACCCCTCCACTTT.

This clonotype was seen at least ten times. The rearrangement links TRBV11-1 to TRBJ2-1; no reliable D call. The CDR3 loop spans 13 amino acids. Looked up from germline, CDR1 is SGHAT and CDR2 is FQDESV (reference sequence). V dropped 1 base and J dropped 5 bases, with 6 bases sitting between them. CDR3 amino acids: CASSLGLDNEQFF. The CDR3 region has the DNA TGTGCCAGCAGCTTAGGCCTAGACAATGAGCAGTTCTTC. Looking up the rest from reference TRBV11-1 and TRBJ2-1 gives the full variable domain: EAEVAQSPRYKITEKSQAVAFWCDPISGHATLYWYRQILGQGPELLVQFQDESVVDDSQLPKDRFSAERLKGVDSTLKIQPAELGDSAMYLCASSLGLDNEQFFGPGTRLTVL.

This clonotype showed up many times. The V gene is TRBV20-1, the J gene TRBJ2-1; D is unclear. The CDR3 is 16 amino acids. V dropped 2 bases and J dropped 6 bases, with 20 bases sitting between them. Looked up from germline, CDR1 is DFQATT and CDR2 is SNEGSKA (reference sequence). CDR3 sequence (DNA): TGCAGTGCTAGATTCCCGGAGAAGCCCAGAAGCAATGAGCAGTTCTTC. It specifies CSARFPEKPRSNEQFF.

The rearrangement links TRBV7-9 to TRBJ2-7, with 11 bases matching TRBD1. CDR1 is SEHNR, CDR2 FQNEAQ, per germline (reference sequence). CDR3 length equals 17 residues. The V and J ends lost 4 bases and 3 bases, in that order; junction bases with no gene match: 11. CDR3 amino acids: CASSSTGGQGASYEQYF. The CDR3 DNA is TGTGCCAGCAGCTCCACGGGTGGACAGGGGGCTAGCTACGAGCAGTACTTC.